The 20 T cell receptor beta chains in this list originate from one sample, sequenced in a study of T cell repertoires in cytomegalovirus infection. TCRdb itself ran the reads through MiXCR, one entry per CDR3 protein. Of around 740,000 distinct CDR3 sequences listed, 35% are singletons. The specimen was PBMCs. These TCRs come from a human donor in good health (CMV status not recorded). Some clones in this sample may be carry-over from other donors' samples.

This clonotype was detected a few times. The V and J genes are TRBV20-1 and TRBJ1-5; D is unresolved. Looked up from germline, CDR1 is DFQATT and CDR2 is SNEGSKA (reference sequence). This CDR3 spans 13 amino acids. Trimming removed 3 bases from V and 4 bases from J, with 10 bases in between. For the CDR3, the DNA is TGCAGTGCTAGCGGGGATACTAATCAGCCCCAGCATTTT. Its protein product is CSASGDTNQPQHF.

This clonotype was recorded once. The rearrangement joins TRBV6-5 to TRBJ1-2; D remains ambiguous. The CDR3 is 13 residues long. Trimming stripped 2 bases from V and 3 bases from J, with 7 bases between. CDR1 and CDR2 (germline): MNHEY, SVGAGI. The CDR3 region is CASSYAEDYGYTF. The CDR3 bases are TGTGCCAGCAGTTACGCTGAAGACTATGGCTACACCTTC.

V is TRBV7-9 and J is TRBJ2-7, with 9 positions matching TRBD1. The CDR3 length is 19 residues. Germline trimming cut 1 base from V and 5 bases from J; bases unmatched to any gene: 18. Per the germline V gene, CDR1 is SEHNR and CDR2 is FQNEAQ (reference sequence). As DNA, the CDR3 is TGTGCCAGCAGCTTAGGGATTACATCGCTACAGGGGGCGCCCAACGAGCAGTACTTC. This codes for CASSLGITSLQGAPNEQYF.

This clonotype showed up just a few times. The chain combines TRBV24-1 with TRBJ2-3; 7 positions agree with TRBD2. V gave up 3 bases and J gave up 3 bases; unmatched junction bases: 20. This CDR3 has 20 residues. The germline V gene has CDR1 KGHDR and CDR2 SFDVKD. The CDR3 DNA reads TGTGCCACCAGTGATCGAAACTCATGGACTAGTCCCGGGGGAACAGATACGCAGTATTTT. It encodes CATSDRNSWTSPGGTDTQYF.

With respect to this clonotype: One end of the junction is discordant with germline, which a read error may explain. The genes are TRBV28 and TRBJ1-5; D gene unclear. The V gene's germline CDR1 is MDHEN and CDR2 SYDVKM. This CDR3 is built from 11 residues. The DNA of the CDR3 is TGTGCCAGCAGTCAGCTTCGGCCCCATCATTTT. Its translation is CASSQLRPHHF. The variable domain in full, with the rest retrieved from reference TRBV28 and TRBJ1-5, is DVKVTQSSRYLVKRTGEKVFLECVQDMDHENMFWYRQDPGLGLRLIYFSYDVKMKEKGDIPEGYSVSREKKERFSLILESASTNQTSMYLCASSQLRPHHFGDGTRLSIL.

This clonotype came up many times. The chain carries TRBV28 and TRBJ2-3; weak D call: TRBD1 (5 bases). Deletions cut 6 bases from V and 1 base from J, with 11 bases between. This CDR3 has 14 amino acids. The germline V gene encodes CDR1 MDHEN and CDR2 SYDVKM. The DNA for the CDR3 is TGTGCCAGCAGGCCGACAGCCCGCACAGATACGCAGTATTTT. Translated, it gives CASRPTARTDTQYF.

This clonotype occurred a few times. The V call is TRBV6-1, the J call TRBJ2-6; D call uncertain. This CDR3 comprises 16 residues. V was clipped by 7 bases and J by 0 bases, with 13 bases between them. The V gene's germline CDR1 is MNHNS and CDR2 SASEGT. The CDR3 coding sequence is TGTGCCAGCAAAGCTGCCATTTCCTCTGGGGCCAACGTCCTGACTTTC. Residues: CASKAAISSGANVLTF.

CDR3 sequence: CASRPPGQGHNEQFF. The CDR3 DNA is TGTGCCAGTAGACCTCCGGGACAGGGGCACAATGAGCAGTTCTTC. This chain joins TRBV19 and TRBJ2-1, with TRBD1 identical over 10 bases. CDR1 is LNHDA, CDR2 SQIVND, per germline (reference sequence). The ends lost 6 bases at V and 5 bases at J; junction bases unmatched: 7. The CDR3 is made up of 15 amino acids.

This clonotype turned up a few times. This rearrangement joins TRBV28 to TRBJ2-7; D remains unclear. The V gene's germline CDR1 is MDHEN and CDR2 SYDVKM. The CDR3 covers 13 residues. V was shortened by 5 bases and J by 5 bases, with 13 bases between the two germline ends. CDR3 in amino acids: CASSHPGLDEQYF. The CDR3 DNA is TGTGCCAGCAGTCACCCCGGGTTGGACGAGCAGTACTTC.

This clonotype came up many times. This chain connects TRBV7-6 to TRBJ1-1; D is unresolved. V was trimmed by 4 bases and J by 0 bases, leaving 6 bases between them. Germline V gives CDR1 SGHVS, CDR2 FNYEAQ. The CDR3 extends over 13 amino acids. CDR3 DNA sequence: TGTGCCAGCAGCTCCCATATGAACACTGAAGCTTTCTTT. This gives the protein CASSSHMNTEAFF.

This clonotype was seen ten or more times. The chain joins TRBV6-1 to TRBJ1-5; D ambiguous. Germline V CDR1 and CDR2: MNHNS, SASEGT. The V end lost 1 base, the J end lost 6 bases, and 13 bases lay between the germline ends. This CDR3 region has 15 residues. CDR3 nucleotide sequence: TGTGCCAGCAGTGAAGGGACTTCGGGGAGTCAGCCCCAGCATTTT. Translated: CASSEGTSGSQPQHF.

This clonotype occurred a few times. This chain's CDR3 is CASSTSRQDDRETQYF. CDR3 DNA: TGTGCCAGTAGTACGAGCCGACAGGATGACCGGGAGACCCAGTACTTC. This chain links TRBV19 with TRBJ2-5; TRBD1 is a possible D gene (6 bases). CDR3 length: 16 amino acids. The V end lost 4 bases, the J end lost 5 bases, and 20 bases lay between the germline ends. Looked up from germline, CDR1 is LNHDA and CDR2 is SQIVND (reference sequence). Combining the CDR3 with reference TRBV19 and TRBJ2-5 gives the whole variable domain DGGITQSPKYLFRKEGQNVTLSCEQNLNHDAMYWYRQDPGQGLRLIYYSQIVNDFQKGDIAEGYSVSREKKESFPLTVTSAQKNPTAFYLCASSTSRQDDRETQYFGPGTRLLVL.

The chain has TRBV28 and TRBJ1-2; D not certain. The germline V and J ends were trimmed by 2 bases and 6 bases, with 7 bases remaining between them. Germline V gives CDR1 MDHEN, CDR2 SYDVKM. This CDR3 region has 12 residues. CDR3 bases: TGTGCCAGCAGTTTAAAAGGAAATGGCTACACCTTC. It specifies CASSLKGNGYTF.

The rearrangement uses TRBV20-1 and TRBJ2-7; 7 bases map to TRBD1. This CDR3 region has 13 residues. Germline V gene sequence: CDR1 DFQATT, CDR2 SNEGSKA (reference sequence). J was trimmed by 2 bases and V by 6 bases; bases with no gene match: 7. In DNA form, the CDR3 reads TGCAGTGCCCCGACAGGGTTGCCCTACGAGCAGTACTTC. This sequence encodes CSAPTGLPYEQYF.

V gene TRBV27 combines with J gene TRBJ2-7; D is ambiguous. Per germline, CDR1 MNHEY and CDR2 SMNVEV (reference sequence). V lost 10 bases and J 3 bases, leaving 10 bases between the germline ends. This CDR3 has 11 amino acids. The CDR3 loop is CATRRSYEQYF. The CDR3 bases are TGTGCCACCCGGCGGAGCTACGAGCAGTACTTC.

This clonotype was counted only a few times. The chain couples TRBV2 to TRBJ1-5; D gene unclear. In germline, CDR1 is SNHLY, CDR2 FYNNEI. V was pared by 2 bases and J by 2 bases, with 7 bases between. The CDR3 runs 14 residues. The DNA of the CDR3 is TGTGCCAGCAGTGAAATGCAGGGCAATCAGCCCCAGCATTTT. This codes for CASSEMQGNQPQHF. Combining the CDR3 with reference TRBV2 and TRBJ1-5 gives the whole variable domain EPEVTQTPSHQVTQMGQEVILRCVPISNHLYFYWYRQILGQKVEFLVSFYNNEISEKSEIFDDQFSVERPDGSNFTLKIRSTKLEDSAMYFCASSEMQGNQPQHFGDGTRLSIL.

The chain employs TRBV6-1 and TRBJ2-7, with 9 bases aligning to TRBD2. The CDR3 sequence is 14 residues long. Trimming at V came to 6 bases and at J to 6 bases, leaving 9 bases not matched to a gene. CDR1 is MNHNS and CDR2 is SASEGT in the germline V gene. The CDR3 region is CASRSPTSGREQYF. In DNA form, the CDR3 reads TGTGCCAGCAGATCGCCGACTAGCGGACGCGAGCAGTACTTC.

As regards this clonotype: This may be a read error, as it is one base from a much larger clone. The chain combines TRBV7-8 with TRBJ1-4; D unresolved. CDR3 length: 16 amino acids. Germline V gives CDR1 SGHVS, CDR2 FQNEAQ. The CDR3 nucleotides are TGTGCCAGCAGCTTTGCCGATAGGTTTGCTGGTGAAAAAATGTTTTTT. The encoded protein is CASSFADRFAGEKMFF.

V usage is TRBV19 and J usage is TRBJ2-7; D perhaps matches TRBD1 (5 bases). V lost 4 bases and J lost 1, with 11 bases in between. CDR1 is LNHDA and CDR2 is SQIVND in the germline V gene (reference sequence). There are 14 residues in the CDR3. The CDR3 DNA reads TGTGCCAGTAGTACCGACAGTGGTTCCTACGAGCAGTACTTC. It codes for CASSTDSGSYEQYF.

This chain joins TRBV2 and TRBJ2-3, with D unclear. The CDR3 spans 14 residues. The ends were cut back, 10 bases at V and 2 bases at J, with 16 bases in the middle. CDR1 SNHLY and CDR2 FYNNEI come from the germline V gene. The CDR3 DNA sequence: TGTGCCACCTACCGGGCAGCCGACACAGATACGCAGTATTTT. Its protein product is CATYRAADTDTQYF.